Shown below are 32 T cell receptor beta chains from a single sample sequenced in a study of blood T cell repertoires in COVID-19. TCRdb keeps only in-frame clones here, not all; method: immunoSEQ multiplex PCR. The profile covers over 55,000 clones, with 88% appearing a single time and approximately 4.7% taken by the ten largest. The sample taken for sequencing was peripheral blood. The source is a human donor in a cohort sampled during active COVID-19.

This chain links TRBV3-1 (or the pseudogene TRBV3-2) with TRBJ1-5; 7 bases line up with TRBD1. CDR1 LGHDT and CDR2 YNNKEL come from the germline V gene (reference sequence). There are 14 residues in the CDR3. The trim removed 8 bases at V and 0 bases at J, leaving 4 bases unmatched. In DNA form, the CDR3 reads TGTGCCAGCCTCAGGGGGAATAGCAATCAGCCCCAGCATTTT. Its protein product is CASLRGNSNQPQHF.

V usage is TRBV11-2 and J usage is TRBJ2-5; 7 bases fit TRBD1. CDR1 SGHAT and CDR2 FQNNGV come from the germline V gene. The CDR3 extends over 17 amino acids. V lost 1 base to trimming and J lost 5 bases; unmatched junction nucleotides: 13. The DNA of the CDR3 is TGTGCCAGCAGCTTAGCCCCCAGGGGGACCCTTAGGGAGACCCAGTACTTC. It yields the protein CASSLAPRGTLRETQYF.

The chain recombines TRBV4-1 with TRBJ1-5; unclear D gene. This CDR3 has 13 residues. V was cut by 4 bases and J by 3 bases, with 7 bases left in between. The germline gives CDR1 MGHRA, CDR2 YSYEKL. The CDR3 DNA follows: TGCGCCAGCAGCCGCCGGTTCAATCAGCCCCAGCATTTT. Translation gives CASSRRFNQPQHF.

The rearrangement links TRBV28 to TRBJ2-1; TRBD1 matches at 8 bases. The J segment lost 0 bases and the V segment lost 5 bases, leaving 9 bases of the junction unmatched. Germline loops: CDR1 MDHEN, CDR2 SYDVKM. This CDR3 region has 17 residues. The CDR3 region is CASSPKGQAISYNEQFF. The CDR3 coding sequence is TGTGCCAGCAGTCCAAAGGGACAGGCCATCTCCTACAATGAGCAGTTCTTC.

The genes are TRBV2 and TRBJ2-5; the match to TRBD1 covers 7 bases. V was pared by 8 bases and J by 0 bases, with 9 bases of the junction left unmatched. This CDR3 is 15 amino acids long. Germline V gene data show CDR1 as SNHLY and CDR2 as FYNNEI. The CDR3 loop is CASVRDRAYQETQYF. DNA for the CDR3: TGTGCCAGCGTCCGGGACAGAGCTTACCAAGAGACCCAGTACTTC.

The chain joins TRBV10-2 to TRBJ1-1, with 7 bases identical to TRBD1. The CDR3 runs 14 residues. From germline, CDR1 is WSHSY and CDR2 SAAADI. V trimming: 3 bases; J trimming: 5 bases; junction bases outside the gene matches: 6. The DNA for the CDR3 is TGCGCCAGCAGTGATCAACAGGGGCTAACTGAAGCTTTCTTT. This codes for CASSDQQGLTEAFF.

The V gene is TRBV9, the J gene TRBJ1-1; TRBD1 might be the D (6 bases). The CDR3 is 15 amino acids. The germline V gene encodes CDR1 SGDLS and CDR2 YYNGEE. Deletions cut 1 base from V and 4 bases from J, with 14 bases between. CDR3 nucleotides: TGTGCCAGCAGCGTAAACGGGGGGGCGGGCACTGAAGCTTTCTTT. Protein sequence: CASSVNGGAGTEAFF.

J is TRBJ2-3 and V is TRBV6-2 or TRBV6-3, with D possibly being TRBD1 (5 bases). The germline V gene encodes CDR1 MNHEY and CDR2 SVGEGT. The CDR3 has 12 residues. Trimming left V 5 bases short and J 3 bases short, with 6 bases between. This chain's CDR3 is CASSPGTDTQYF. DNA for the CDR3: TGTGCCAGCAGTCCAGGGACAGATACGCAGTATTTT.

The chain combines TRBV7-8 with TRBJ2-3; 7 nucleotides agree with TRBD1. This CDR3 is built from 14 residues. CDR1 is SGHVS and CDR2 is FQNEAQ in the germline V gene. Trimming cost V 8 bases and J 5 bases; bases outside gene matches: 10. In DNA form, the CDR3 reads TGTGCCAGCGAAACAGGGGATGCTAGAGATACGCAGTATTTT. It encodes CASETGDARDTQYF.

The J gene is TRBJ1-2, the V gene TRBV6-5, with D perhaps TRBD1 (6 bases). The CDR3 consists of 14 residues. CDR1 is MNHEY, CDR2 SVGAGI, per germline. V was trimmed by 4 bases and J by 5 bases, leaving 14 bases between them. In nucleotides, the CDR3 is TGTGCCAGCAGTTCCAGGGGAACTTTGTATGGCTACACCTTC. It specifies CASSSRGTLYGYTF.

This chain connects TRBV18 to TRBJ2-1; 10 bases align to TRBD2. The CDR3 extends over 15 amino acids. Germline values: CDR1 KGHSH, CDR2 LQKENI. The V gene end was trimmed by 6 bases and the J gene end by 8 bases; junction bases not matched to a gene: 10. The CDR3 DNA follows: TGTGCCAGCTCTCCCAATCAGCGGGGGGGCGATGAGCAGTTCTTC. As protein: CASSPNQRGGDEQFF.

This rearrangement joins TRBV2 to TRBJ1-5; TRBD1 aligns across 8 bases. Germline CDR1 and CDR2: SNHLY and FYNNEI. J gave up 6 bases and V 1 base, and 5 bases lay outside the gene matches. The CDR3 runs 15 residues. The CDR3 loop reads CASSEGTGIGQPQHF. The CDR3 DNA reads TGTGCCAGCAGTGAAGGGACAGGGATAGGTCAGCCCCAGCATTTT.

This rearrangement joins TRBV24-1 to TRBJ2-1; D perhaps matches TRBD2 (5 bases). V lost 5 bases and J 9 bases, leaving 10 bases between the germline ends. The CDR3 is 12 residues long. The germline V gene encodes CDR1 KGHDR and CDR2 SFDVKD. The DNA of the CDR3 is TGTGCCACCAGTGGAGGGTATTTTGAGCAGTTCTTC. Protein product: CATSGGYFEQFF.

The chain has TRBV4-1 and TRBJ2-1, with 9 bases aligning to TRBD2. The CDR3 length is 15 residues. The V segment lost 2 bases and the J segment 6 bases; nucleotides outside the gene matches: 5. In germline, CDR1 is MGHRA, CDR2 YSYEKL. For the CDR3, the DNA is TGCGCCAGCAGCCAACCAGGGACTAGCCTCAATGAGCAGTTCTTC. Protein sequence: CASSQPGTSLNEQFF.

The V call is TRBV19, the J call TRBJ2-6; D unresolved. The CDR3 totals 18 residues. Germline values: CDR1 LNHDA, CDR2 SQIVND (reference sequence). Trimming stripped 3 bases from V and 0 bases from J, with 15 bases between. CDR3 sequence (DNA): TGTGCCAGTAGTATTTCTCCGGGTGCTGCCTCTGGGGCCAACGTCCTGACTTTC. Encoded protein: CASSISPGAASGANVLTF.

The V gene is TRBV9, the J gene TRBJ1-4, with no clear D. Germline CDR1 SGDLS, CDR2 YYNGEE. The CDR3 has 14 residues. V gave up 2 bases and J gave up 9 bases, with 14 bases separating them. In DNA form, the CDR3 reads TGTGCCAGCAGCGTTGGGGAGGATCGAAAAAAACTGTTTTTT. Translating gives CASSVGEDRKKLFF.

The chain combines TRBV7-2 with TRBJ2-2; 12 bases fit TRBD1. Germline V gene sequence: CDR1 SGHTA, CDR2 FQGNSA. The CDR3 extends over 15 amino acids. The trim removed 5 bases at V and 6 bases at J, leaving 4 bases unmatched. CDR3 protein: CASSPGTGGSGELFF. In DNA form, the CDR3 reads TGTGCCAGCAGCCCCGGGACAGGGGGCTCCGGGGAGCTGTTTTTT.

The chain links TRBV27 to TRBJ2-7, with TRBD2 identical over 7 bases. Germline V gives CDR1 MNHEY, CDR2 SMNVEV (reference sequence). J lost 0 bases, V lost 5 bases, and 4 bases had no gene match. This CDR3 spans 14 amino acids. For the CDR3, the DNA is TGTGCCAGCAGTGGCGGGGGACTCTCCTACGAGCAGTACTTC. It specifies CASSGGGLSYEQYF.

The chain couples TRBV7-6 to TRBJ1-5; 8 nucleotides agree with TRBD1. This CDR3 has 15 amino acids. The V gene's germline CDR1 is SGHVS and CDR2 FNYEAQ. J lost 0 bases, V lost 5 bases, and 3 bases had no gene match. The CDR3 loop reads CASSVGTGSNQPQHF. For the CDR3, the DNA is TGTGCCAGCAGCGTGGGGACAGGTAGCAATCAGCCCCAGCATTTT.

The chain carries TRBV24-1 and TRBJ2-1; D is unclear. There are 14 residues in the CDR3. The V and J ends lost 6 bases and 5 bases respectively, with 13 bases between them. CDR1 and CDR2 (germline): KGHDR, SFDVKD. CDR3 coding DNA: TGTGCCACCAGTCGCTCGTACTACGACAATGAGCAGTTCTTC. Encoded protein: CATSRSYYDNEQFF.

This rearrangement joins TRBV18 to TRBJ2-7, with D possibly TRBD1 on 6 matching bases. V gave up 4 bases and J gave up 0 bases, with 10 bases separating them. The germline CDR1 and CDR2 sequences are KGHSH and LQKENI. The length of the CDR3 is 14 residues. CDR3 nucleotide sequence: TGTGCCAGCTCACGATCAGGGGCCTCCTACGAGCAGTACTTC. Its translation: CASSRSGASYEQYF. Full variable domain (outside the CDR3, taken from reference TRBV18 and TRBJ2-7): NAGVMQNPRHLVRRRGQEARLRCSPMKGHSHVYWYRQLPEEGLKFMVYLQKENIIDESGMPKERFSAEFPKEGPSILRIQQVVRGDSAAYFCASSRSGASYEQYFGPGTRLTVT.

J is TRBJ2-1 and V is TRBV28; D might be TRBD2 (6 bases). The CDR3 extends over 12 amino acids. Trimming stripped 6 bases from V and 8 bases from J, with 11 bases between. CDR1 is MDHEN, CDR2 SYDVKM, per germline. The CDR3 protein is CASRPTSYEQFF. CDR3 DNA: TGTGCCAGCAGACCGACTAGTTATGAGCAGTTCTTC. The variable domain in full, with the rest retrieved from reference TRBV28 and TRBJ2-1, is DVKVTQSSRYLVKRTGEKVFLECVQDMDHENMFWYRQDPGLGLRLIYFSYDVKMKEKGDIPEGYSVSREKKERFSLILESASTNQTSMYLCASRPTSYEQFFGPGTRLTVL.

There are a few counts of this clone. The CDR3 nucleotides read TGTGCCAGACTAGACAGGGGATCTAGCGATGGCTACACCTTC. This sequence encodes CARLDRGSSDGYTF. The chain has TRBV19 and TRBJ1-2, with TRBD1 matching 8 bases. The V gene's germline CDR1 is LNHDA and CDR2 SQIVND (reference sequence). Trimming at V came to 9 bases and at J to 6 bases, leaving 12 bases not matched to a gene. The length of the CDR3 is 14 residues.

This chain connects TRBV28 to TRBJ2-7, with a tentative D call TRBD1 (6 bases). The CDR3 runs to 15 residues. The germline CDR1 and CDR2 sequences are MDHEN and SYDVKM. V shed 0 bases and J shed 1 base, with 10 bases lying between them. This CDR3 reads CASSLWTGASYEQYF. As DNA, the CDR3 is TGTGCCAGCAGTTTATGGACAGGCGCTTCCTACGAGCAGTACTTC.

The J gene is TRBJ2-1, the V gene TRBV5-1, with D hard to call. V was cut by 5 bases and J by 0 bases, with 12 bases left in between. This CDR3 has 15 residues. Looked up from germline, CDR1 is SGHRS and CDR2 is YFSETQ. The CDR3 is CASRPTLGSYNEQFF. CDR3 in DNA: TGCGCCAGCAGACCGACTCTAGGCTCCTACAATGAGCAGTTCTTC.

J is TRBJ1-1 and V is TRBV6-2 or TRBV6-3; 10 bases are shared with TRBD1. V lost 4 bases and J lost 4; bases outside the gene matches: 12. The CDR3 spans 17 residues. Germline loops: CDR1 MNHEY, CDR2 SVGEGT. CDR3 residues: CASSSRDRGIFSTEAFF. DNA of the CDR3: TGTGCCAGCAGTTCTCGGGACAGGGGAATATTCAGCACTGAAGCTTTCTTT.

The chain has TRBV5-4 and TRBJ2-7; 10 positions agree with TRBD1. The V segment lost 2 bases and the J segment 1 base; nucleotides outside the gene matches: 3. Germline CDR1 reads SGHNT; CDR2 reads YYREEE (reference sequence). The CDR3 has 15 residues. The CDR3 DNA follows: TGTGCCAGCAGCTTCCGGGACAGGGGTTCCTACGAGCAGTACTTC. Its protein product is CASSFRDRGSYEQYF. Supplemented by reference TRBV5-4 and TRBJ2-7, the full variable domain reads ETGVTQSPTHLIKTRGQQVTLRCSSQSGHNTVSWYQQALGQGPQFIFQYYREEENGRGNFPPRFSGLQFPNYSSELNVNALELDDSALYLCASSFRDRGSYEQYFGPGTRLTVT.

The chain combines TRBV4-1 with TRBJ2-2, with D perhaps matching TRBD1 (6 bases). This CDR3 contains 14 residues. Germline CDR1 reads MGHRA; CDR2 reads YSYEKL. The V end was cut by 0 bases, the J end by 9 bases, with 11 bases between. For the CDR3, the DNA is TGCGCCAGCAGCCAAGATGATGGGGGCCGGGAGCTGTTTTTT. This gives the protein CASSQDDGGRELFF.

This rearrangement joins TRBV7-2 to TRBJ1-5; 7 nucleotides line up with TRBD1. In germline, CDR1 is SGHTA, CDR2 FQGNSA. With 2 bases clipped from V and 4 bases from J, the junction kept 5 bases outside the gene matches. This CDR3 has 15 amino acids. The CDR3 loop reads CASSLTGTENQPQHF. CDR3 nucleotides: TGTGCCAGCAGCTTAACCGGGACAGAGAATCAGCCCCAGCATTTT. Combining the CDR3 with reference TRBV7-2 and TRBJ1-5 gives the whole variable domain GAGVSQSPSNKVTEKGKDVELRCDPISGHTALYWYRQSLGQGLEFLIYFQGNSAPDKSGLPSDRFSAERTGGSVSTLTIQRTQQEDSAVYLCASSLTGTENQPQHFGDGTRLSIL.

This clone was detected once. The V gene is TRBV7-2, the J gene TRBJ2-6; possible D gene TRBD1, 5 bases. The germline V gene has CDR1 SGHTA and CDR2 FQGNSA. This CDR3 has 15 amino acids. Trimming took 5 bases from V and 0 from J, leaving 8 bases between them. The CDR3 here is CASSPGYSGANVLTF. CDR3 nucleotides: TGTGCCAGCAGCCCAGGGTACTCTGGGGCCAACGTCCTGACTTTC.

This clone was detected only a few times. The chain joins TRBV6-2 or TRBV6-3 to TRBJ1-2, with D perhaps matching TRBD1 (6 bases). The CDR3 sequence is 17 residues long. Trimming shortened V by 5 bases and J by 0 bases, and 19 bases separated the two germline ends. Germline lookup yields CDR1 MNHEY and CDR2 SVGEGT. As DNA, the CDR3 is TGTGCCAGCAGTCCCCTGGTCGGACAGTTAGCTAACTATGGCTACACCTTC. Translating it yields CASSPLVGQLANYGYTF.

The chain links TRBV20-1 to TRBJ2-5; D not certain. V lost 4 bases and J lost 3, with 6 bases in between. Germline values: CDR1 DFQATT, CDR2 SNEGSKA (reference sequence). The CDR3 covers 11 residues. Written as DNA, the CDR3 is TGCAGTGCTATCCGTAAAGAGACCCAGTACTTC. Residues: CSAIRKETQYF.